What follows is one T cell receptor (beta chain) and its context. Its antigen is not known. CDR1 is GTSNPN, CDR2 SVGIG, per germline (reference sequence). The ends lost 3 bases at V and 7 bases at J; junction bases unmatched: 5. The CDR3 length is 13 residues. This entry belongs to a study of radiotherapy plus CTLA-4 blockade in lung cancer. Study-wide context: An objective response was seen in 18% of patients, and disease control in about 31%.

Libraries were prepared by immunoSEQ multiplex PCR; TCRdb keeps only in-frame clonotypes and omits some of them. This table has more than 50,000 clones, around 69% appearing once. General observations from the study: Clones of tumor-derived TCRs expanded in blood after radiotherapy plus ipilimumab. The best prediction of response reportedly came from early blood T cell clone dynamics, with interferon-beta.

The V call is TRBV30, the J call TRBJ1-1; 10 positions match TRBD1. This clonotype was obtained from a human donor with non-small cell lung cancer who had a complete response to radiotherapy plus ipilimumab. This sample comprised peripheral blood, obtained from a patient treated with radiotherapy plus ipilimumab. This CDR3 reads CAWRGQGNGEAFF. In DNA form, the CDR3 reads TGTGCCTGGAGGGGACAGGGGAATGGTGAAGCTTTCTTT.